The entry below gives a single TCR beta chain sequence along with its context. Its antigen is not known. A read error may account for a junction end that differs from germline. These data are taken from a study of T cell responses to AZD1222 COVID-19 vaccine. Study-wide findings and caveats: Nearly half of the spike-specific TCRs reportedly recognize variant regions that carry no mutations. At 160-218 and 743-854, vaccine-associated CD4 TCRs were dominant, and they spanned spike.

Germline CDR1 and CDR2: LGHNA and YSLEER. This CDR3 has 13 residues. This table comes from immunoSEQ multiplex PCR, and its TCRdb copy is limited to in-frame clones, with some not included. This sample has more than 140,000 clones, with around 88% found just once. The source is an adult in good health. Sequencing was performed on peripheral blood, taken on day 0 of MenACWY control vaccination. The chain employs TRBV4-3 and TRBJ1-1; D is undetermined. The CDR3, as DNA: TGCGCCAGTAGCCAAGTGGAGGGTACTGAAGCTTTCTTT. Its protein product is CASSQVEGTEAFF.